This T cell receptor (beta chain) was sequenced in a study of blood T cell repertoires in COVID-19. About the research overall: There were acute and convalescent COVID-19 samples, and they came from the United States, Italy and Spain. T cells, B-cell-depleted T cells, or PBMCs supplied cDNA or gDNA.

How the authors handled the data: Estimated nucleated cell counts came from reference gene primer amplification. Sequenced by immunoSEQ multiplex PCR; TCRdb stores in-frame clones only, minus some. V, J and clone size reflect that table, while D and trimming were determined from the DNA. This table holds over 200,000 clones, 88% found once. The CDR3 extends over 14 amino acids. CDR1 and CDR2 (germline): SGHNT, YYREEE (reference sequence). Trimming stripped 1 base from V and 7 bases from J, with 14 bases between. The sequence was obtained from a woman aged 55-70 years with acute or convalescent COVID-19. The source material was peripheral blood. The chain uses TRBV5-4 and TRBJ1-2; weak D call: TRBD1 (5 bases). The CDR3 bases are TGTGCCAGCAGCTTGTTTGTCAGGGATCGTGGCTACACCTTC. As protein: CASSLFVRDRGYTF.